This T cell receptor beta chain comes out of a study of blood T cells in healthy people across ages. Broader study findings: Roughly linearly, TCR beta diversity per million T cells fell as age increased. Naive CD4+ cells and diversity were both higher in long-lived donors than in aged donors.

Sample-barcoded 5' priming and a J-beta primer mix drove a second PCR of about 6 to 11 cycles. MiXCR was run by TCRdb on the 5' RACE reads, yielding one entry per CDR3 protein. The sample has hundreds of thousands of distinct CDR3 sequences, approximately 29% seen once. This clonotype was seen many times. What it binds is unknown. The V end was cut by 3 bases, the J end by 6 bases, with 3 bases between. The germline gives CDR1 MNHEY, CDR2 SVGEGT. CDR3 length: 10 amino acids. The sequenced sample consisted of blood. The chain joins TRBV6-2 or TRBV6-3 to TRBJ2-7; D not certain. This sequence was found in a woman older than 75 in good health. CDR3 sequence: CASSYREQYF. As DNA, the CDR3 is TGTGCCAGCAGTTATCGCGAGCAGTACTTC.